The 3 T cell receptor beta chains in this list originate from one sample, sequenced in a study of T cells in Graves' hyperthyroidism and ophthalmopathy (dated by TCRdb to between 2017 and 2020). Library preparation employed multiplex PCR. The sequencing machine was an Illumina HiSeq 2000. TCR beta CDR3 regions were amplified from RNA transcripts. A first-round RT-PCR of the TCR CDR3 used the HTBI primer set with the Qiagen OneStep RT-PCR kit. TCRdb redid the processing of the public reads, applying fastp at Q25 and MiXCR, and retained in-frame beta chains. Rows are combined by CDR3 protein, so each entry shows the most common genes and DNA. For this sample the table gives a few hundred thousand distinct CDR3 sequences, of which about 16% were detected only once. Of the sample, about 3.5% falls within the top ten clones. The sequenced sample consisted of blood. Source of these receptors: a middle-aged woman with Graves' ophthalmopathy.

The chain carries TRBV7-8 and TRBJ2-7; TRBD2 aligns across 7 bases. The germline gives CDR1 SGHVS, CDR2 FQNEAQ. The CDR3 spans 15 residues. Trimming cost V 5 bases and J 2 bases; bases outside gene matches: 9. The CDR3 nucleotides are TGTGCCAGCAGCCCCGGGGGGTCGGGGGCCTACGAGCAGTACTTC. This codes for CASSPGGSGAYEQYF.

This clonotype was picked up a small number of times. The rearrangement links TRBV20-1 to TRBJ2-2; D unclear. V dropped 6 bases and J dropped 1 base, with 15 bases sitting between them. From germline, CDR1 is DFQATT and CDR2 SNEGSKA (reference sequence). The CDR3 is made up of 15 amino acids. CDR3 nucleotide sequence: TGCAGTGCACCTCCGGACCGAATGAACACCGGGGAGCTGTTTTTT. Translating gives CSAPPDRMNTGELFF.

The table lists this clonotype with many counts. The chain couples TRBV6-2 or TRBV6-3 to TRBJ2-5; D gene ambiguous. Between the trimmed V and J ends, which lost 2 bases and 5 bases, there was a span of 3 bases. The germline gives CDR1 MNHEY, CDR2 SVGEGT. This CDR3 spans 11 amino acids. As DNA, the CDR3 is TGTGCCAGCAGTTACATGGAGACCCAGTACTTC. It encodes CASSYMETQYF.